This T cell receptor beta chain was sequenced during a study of breast tumors, draining lymph nodes, adjacent tissues (dated by TCRdb to the mid-2010s). For the study in its entirety: Breast cancer patients provided tumor, adjacent nontumor tissue and axillary lymph nodes, and the study compared the TCR beta repertoires across these three sources. The study aimed to assess the relationships and possible T-cell exchange between tumor, surrounding tissue and draining lymph node repertoires in human breast cancer. General findings and caveats noted by the study authors: The conclusion that tumor T cells originate in lymph nodes was framed as consistent with a hypothesis rather than directly demonstrated. Tumor T-cell repertoires showed less diversity than lymph node repertoires and more diversity than nontumor tissue repertoires, and tumor T-cell repertoires showed preferential V and J gene usage. In luminal-like breast cancer, tumor and nontumor tissue repertoires resembled each other significantly more than in basal-like breast cancer. The data were judged consistent with most tumor T cells deriving from the lymph node and then expanding within tumor tissue.

This clonotype was detected only a few times. Its binding antigen is unknown. A read error may account for a junction end that differs from germline. Lymph node samples were obtained from the axillary draining lymph nodes of breast cancer patients. Sequencing instrument: Illumina HiSeq 2000. Multiplex PCR amplification was used to generate the TCR beta chain libraries. High-throughput sequencing was used to analyze the amplified TCR beta chain products. TCRdb reworked the public reads: Q25 trimming with fastp, MiXCR clone assembly, productive beta chains retained. Here each entry gathers all rows of one CDR3 protein and keeps the most common genes and DNA. The sample table contains 200,000 to 250,000 distinct CDR3 sequences; only one count was recorded for about 30% of them. The ten largest account for 1.4% of the sample. There are 16 amino acids in the CDR3, from cysteine to phenylalanine inclusive. Only CDR3 DNA is held: 48 bases, read in frame from base 1. CDR1 MNHNS and CDR2 SASEGT were looked up in the germline V gene.

This receptor was taken from a female donor with breast cancer. Some clones in this sample may be carry-over from other donors' samples. The sample taken for sequencing was axillary lymph node tissue. In this chain, TRBV6-1 is recombined with TRBJ1-5, with the D gene call left open. In nucleotides, the sequence is TGTGCCAGCAGTCAAGCGCTGGGTTTTGGGAATCAGCCCCAGCATTTT. Its coded protein is CASSQALGFGNQPQHF.